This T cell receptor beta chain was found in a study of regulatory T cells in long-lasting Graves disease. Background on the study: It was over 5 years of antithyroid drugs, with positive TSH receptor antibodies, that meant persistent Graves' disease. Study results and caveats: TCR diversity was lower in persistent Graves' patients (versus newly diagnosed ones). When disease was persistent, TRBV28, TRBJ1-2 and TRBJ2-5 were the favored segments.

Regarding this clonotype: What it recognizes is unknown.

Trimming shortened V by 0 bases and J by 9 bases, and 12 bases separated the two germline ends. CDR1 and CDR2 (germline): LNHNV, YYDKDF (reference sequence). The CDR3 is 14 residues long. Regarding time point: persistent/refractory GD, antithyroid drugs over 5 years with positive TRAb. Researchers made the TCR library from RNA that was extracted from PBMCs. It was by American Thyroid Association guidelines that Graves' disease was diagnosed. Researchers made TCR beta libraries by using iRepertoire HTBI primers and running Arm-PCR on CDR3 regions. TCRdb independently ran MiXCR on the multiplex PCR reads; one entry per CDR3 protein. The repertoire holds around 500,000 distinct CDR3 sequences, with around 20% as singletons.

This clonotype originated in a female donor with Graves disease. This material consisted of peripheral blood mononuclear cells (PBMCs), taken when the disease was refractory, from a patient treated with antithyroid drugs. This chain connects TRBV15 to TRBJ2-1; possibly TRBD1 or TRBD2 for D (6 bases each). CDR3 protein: CATSRDRGGREQFF. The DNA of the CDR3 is TGTGCCACCAGCAGAGATCGAGGGGGGCGTGAGCAGTTCTTC. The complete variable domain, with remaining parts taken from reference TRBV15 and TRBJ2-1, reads DAMVIQNPRYQVTQFGKPVTLSCSQTLNHNVMYWYQQKSSQAPKLLFHYYDKDFNNEADTPDNFQSRRPNTSFCFLDIRSPGLGDTAMYLCATSRDRGGREQFFGPGTRLTVL.